This TCR beta chain was identified in a study of T cell responses to AZD1222 COVID-19 vaccine (dated by TCRdb to the early 2020s). Background for the entire study: TCR sequencing covered approximately 230 trial participants: about 210 given two doses of AZD1222 and about 26 given two doses of MenACWY control vaccine. Trial participants were enrolled into age subgroups of 18-55, 56-69 and 70-plus years, which contained about 150, 28 and 57 TCR-sequenced participants, respectively. The full study reports these points: Spike-specific TCR breadth and depth rose significantly after two AZD1222 doses compared with day 0 and with MenACWY recipients. Participants were mostly white British and included more females than males, and it was suggested by the authors that clonal diversity may have been underestimated. Epitopes outside the regions mutated in the B.1.351 and B.1.1.7 variants were reportedly recognized by nearly half of the unique spike-specific TCRs. Conclusions about previously exposed vaccinees are limited, since just six or seven AZD1222 recipients were seropositive for SARS-CoV-2 at baseline. Because no day 14 peak-response samples were available, the repertoires could be characterized only after the peak T cell response. The whole spike protein was spanned by vaccine-associated CD4 TCRs, and dominant responses were seen in regions 160-218 and 743-854. In the small 56-69-year group, the increase in depth fell short of significance, most likely because of low power.

CDR1 and CDR2 were assigned from the germline V gene as SGHVS and FNYEAQ. V lost 5 bases and J lost 0 bases, and the count of bases not matched to a germline gene is 4. The CDR3 goes from the cysteine to the phenylalanine over 15 residues. The kept DNA is CDR3 alone, 45 bases in frame from the first base. This specimen's time point label, interpreted: about 28 days (+/-7) after the second vaccine dose. AZD1222 recipients given second doses at about 4 weeks or at about 12 weeks were pooled, since spike-specific TCR depth and breadth were not found to differ between the two schedules. Samples from vaccinated people were obtained from the UK trials COV001 and COV002, which included a single-blind randomized controlled phase 2/3 trial of AZD1222 (ChAdOx1 nCoV-19) in healthy adults. Trial participant PBMC samples were collected at day 0 and day 28 after the second dose for TCRbeta chain sequencing. With respect to this clone: Its antigen is unknown. The sample holds no much larger clone one base away, and base qualities are not on file.

The CDR3 regions of human TCRbeta chains were subjected to immunosequencing. The original pipeline was this. Repertoire TCRs were matched against a reference library of SARS-CoV-2-specific TCRs generated with the MIRA antigen-specificity platform. Breadth was defined as the fraction of unique TCRs that were SARS-CoV-2-associated. Depth was defined as the fraction of total T cells that were SARS-CoV-2-associated. Using the MIRA data, each spike-specific TCR was mapped to the spike region that the TCR reacts to and placed in a CD4 or CD8 class. Log10-transformed breadth and depth values were compared by one-way ANOVA with Sidak's multiple comparisons tests. TCRdb limited this immuneACCESS table to in-frame rearrangements with V and J called. A share of clones is missing; checked studies link under half to unresolved V genes, and the rest is unexplained. For V, J and clone size, that table is used; D and trimming come from the DNA. For this sample the table gives about 34,000 clones, of which about 80% were detected only once. The top ten hold around 4.5% of the sample.

The chain is made from TRBV7-6 and TRBJ2-1; the junction holds 7 bases that match TRBD2. This clonotype was sampled from an adult who received the AZD1222 COVID-19 vaccine. Here the sequenced sample was peripheral blood, taken 28 days after the second AZD1222 dose. The base sequence is TGTGCCAGCAGCACCGGCGGGAGCTCCTACAATGAGCAGTTCTTC. Translation gives CASSTGGSSYNEQFF. The CDR3 plus the reference TRBV7-6 and TRBJ2-1 genes for the other parts give the full variable domain: GAGVSQSPRYKVTKRGQDVALRCDPISGHVSLYWYRQALGQGPEFLTYFNYEAQQDKSGLPNDRFSAERPEGSISTLTIQRTEQRDSAMYRCASSTGGSSYNEQFFGPGTRLTVL.